The 31 T cell receptor beta chains below all came from one sample that was sequenced in a study of T cell repertoires in cytomegalovirus infection. Their antigens remain unidentified. Each CDR3 protein is one row after TCRdb ran MiXCR on the reads. The sample yields fewer than 1,000,000 distinct CDR3 sequences, about 33% seen once. Sequencing was performed on cultured CD8+ T cells from PBMCs, taken from culture after CMV antigen stimulation. The source is a human donor in good health (CMV status not recorded). Some clones in this sample may be carry-over from other donors' samples.

This rearrangement joins TRBV27 to TRBJ2-1, with D possibly being TRBD2 (6 bases). The V and J ends lost 2 bases and 10 bases respectively, with 12 bases between them. The CDR3 is 13 amino acids. In germline, CDR1 is MNHEY, CDR2 SMNVEV (reference sequence). CDR3: CASSLGRDGEQFF. Here the CDR3 DNA reads TGTGCCAGCAGTTTAGGGCGGGACGGCGAGCAGTTCTTC.

In this sample, this clonotype turned up a few times. This chain joins TRBV24-1 and TRBJ2-2, with D possibly TRBD1 on 6 matching bases. V shed 3 bases and J shed 0 bases, with 13 bases lying between them. The CDR3 covers 17 residues. The germline gives CDR1 KGHDR, CDR2 SFDVKD. The CDR3: CATSDLLEGANTGELFF. The CDR3 DNA reads TGTGCCACCAGTGATCTCCTCGAGGGGGCGAACACCGGGGAGCTGTTTTTT.

This clonotype was detected a few times. This chain links TRBV7-9 with TRBJ1-6; 7 bases map to TRBD1. Losses at the gene ends were 6 bases for V and 3 bases for J; bases not matched to a gene: 5. CDR3 length: 15 amino acids. The germline CDR1 and CDR2 sequences are SEHNR and FQNEAQ (reference sequence). The CDR3 region is CASRGGDSYNSPLHF. The CDR3 DNA is TGTGCCAGCAGGGGGGGGGACAGCTATAATTCACCCCTCCACTTT.

The V gene is TRBV5-1, the J gene TRBJ2-1, with 9 positions matching TRBD2. Losses at the gene ends were 1 base for V and 5 bases for J; bases not matched to a gene: 7. Germline-derived CDR1 and CDR2 are SGHRS and YFSETQ. The CDR3 sequence is 16 residues long. The CDR3 here is CASSLRRSSGDNEQFF. The DNA of the CDR3 is TGCGCCAGCAGCTTGCGTCGGTCTAGCGGGGACAATGAGCAGTTCTTC.

Ten or more counts support this clonotype. This chain joins TRBV7-9 and TRBJ2-2; no clear D gene. V was cut by 4 bases and J by 0 bases, with 9 bases left in between. The germline V gene has CDR1 SEHNR and CDR2 FQNEAQ (reference sequence). The CDR3 has 15 residues. The CDR3 bases are TGTGCCAGCAGCTGGGGAAGTACGAACACCGGGGAGCTGTTTTTT. Its protein product is CASSWGSTNTGELFF.

V and J are TRBV27 and TRBJ2-6; 8 nucleotides agree with TRBD1. Unmatched junction bases numbered 7, after V lost 3 bases and J lost 0 bases. Per the germline V gene, CDR1 is MNHEY and CDR2 is SMNVEV (reference sequence). This CDR3 contains 18 residues. CDR3 sequence: CASSFFPTGGSGANVLTF. CDR3 DNA: TGTGCCAGCAGTTTCTTTCCCACAGGGGGCTCTGGGGCCAACGTCCTGACTTTC. The full variable domain, completed using reference TRBV27 and TRBJ2-6, is EAQVTQNPRYLITVTGKKLTVTCSQNMNHEYMSWYRQDPGLGLRQIYYSMNVEVTDKGDVPEGYKVSRKEKRNFPLILESPSPNQTSLYFCASSFFPTGGSGANVLTFGAGSRLTVL.

This clonotype was picked up a small number of times. This chain joins TRBV27 and TRBJ2-5; TRBD2 matches at 10 bases. This CDR3 region has 15 residues. Losses at the gene ends were 6 bases for V and 2 bases for J; bases not matched to a gene: 6. Germline CDR1 reads MNHEY; CDR2 reads SMNVEV (reference sequence). Here the CDR3 DNA reads TGTGCCAGCAGCCAGCGGGGGGGCCGGCAAGAGACCCAGTACTTC. Protein: CASSQRGGRQETQYF.

The V call is TRBV27, the J call TRBJ2-7; 10 positions agree with TRBD1. The CDR3 spans 15 residues. Germline-derived CDR1 and CDR2 are MNHEY and SMNVEV (reference sequence). J was trimmed by 8 bases and V by 5 bases; bases with no gene match: 12. Here the CDR3 reads CASSGTGTGADQQYF. The CDR3 DNA follows: TGTGCCAGCAGTGGAACCGGGACAGGGGCTGATCAGCAGTACTTC.

The sample holds a few counts of this clonotype. V and J are TRBV5-6 and TRBJ2-2; 10 bases agree with TRBD1. J lost 3 bases, V lost 2 bases, and 1 base had no gene match. CDR1 is SGHDT and CDR2 is YYEEEE in the germline V gene. The CDR3 is 15 residues long. CDR3 protein: CASSLDRGHTGELFF. CDR3 sequence (DNA): TGTGCCAGCAGCTTAGACAGGGGGCACACCGGGGAGCTGTTTTTT.

This clonotype was counted a few times. The chain couples TRBV24-1 to TRBJ1-2, with D hard to call. This CDR3 spans 13 amino acids. Germline CDR1 and CDR2: KGHDR and SFDVKD. The germline V and J ends were trimmed by 2 bases and 6 bases, with 9 bases remaining between them. The CDR3 region has the DNA TGTGCCACCAGTGATTACGGGGAACATGGCTACACCTTC. Encoded protein: CATSDYGEHGYTF.

This clonotype was observed many times. The V gene is TRBV4-1, the J gene TRBJ2-1, with D perhaps assigned TRBD1 or TRBD2 (6 bases each). This CDR3 is 17 amino acids long. V was cut by 0 bases and J by 2 bases, with 14 bases left in between. CDR1 and CDR2 from the germline V gene are MGHRA and YSYEKL. The CDR3 DNA is TGCGCCAGCAGCCAAGATCAAAGTAGGGGGGCCTACAATGAGCAGTTCTTC. The encoded protein is CASSQDQSRGAYNEQFF.

This clonotype occurred a few times. The V call is TRBV18, the J call TRBJ2-7, with TRBD1 as a possible D gene (5 bases). The ends were cut back, 1 base at V and 5 bases at J, with 15 bases in the middle. The length of the CDR3 is 15 residues. The germline V gene encodes CDR1 KGHSH and CDR2 LQKENI. The CDR3 here is CASSPLGLSRHEQYF. The DNA for the CDR3 is TGTGCCAGCTCACCACTGGGGCTTTCCAGGCACGAGCAGTACTTC. Drawing the rest from reference TRBV18 and TRBJ2-7, the complete variable domain is NAGVMQNPRHLVRRRGQEARLRCSPMKGHSHVYWYRQLPEEGLKFMVYLQKENIIDESGMPKERFSAEFPKEGPSILRIQQVVRGDSAAYFCASSPLGLSRHEQYFGPGTRLTVT.

This clonotype occurred many times. This chain connects TRBV7-2 to TRBJ2-1; the match to TRBD2 covers 7 bases. The CDR3 spans 12 residues. Trimming at V came to 2 bases and at J to 16 bases, leaving 8 bases not matched to a gene. Germline CDR1 is SGHTA and CDR2 is FQGNSA. The CDR3 here is CASSLTVSGGFF. The DNA for the CDR3 is TGTGCCAGCAGCTTAACTGTGTCGGGGGGTTTCTTC. Based on the CDR3 plus reference TRBV7-2 and TRBJ2-1, the full variable domain is GAGVSQSPSNKVTEKGKDVELRCDPISGHTALYWYRQSLGQGLEFLIYFQGNSAPDKSGLPSDRFSAERTGGSVSTLTIQRTQQEDSAVYLCASSLTVSGGFFGPGTRLTVL.

This clonotype was observed a handful of times. The rearrangement links TRBV7-6 to TRBJ2-1; 7 bases are a match to TRBD2. Germline lookup yields CDR1 SGHVS and CDR2 FNYEAQ. J was trimmed by 5 bases and V by 5 bases; bases with no gene match: 9. CDR3 length: 15 amino acids. The DNA of the CDR3 is TGTGCCAGCAGCCGCTTCGGAGCGGGGAACAATGAGCAGTTCTTC. Protein: CASSRFGAGNNEQFF.

This clonotype occurred a few times. The chain combines TRBV7-9 with TRBJ1-1; 8 bases fit TRBD1. Germline V lookup: CDR1 SEHNR, CDR2 FQNEAQ (reference sequence). CDR3 size: 15 residues. Losses at the gene ends were 5 bases for V and 4 bases for J; bases not matched to a gene: 9. CDR3 protein: CASSRNRGGGTEAFF. DNA for the CDR3: TGTGCCAGCAGCCGTAACAGGGGGGGCGGCACTGAAGCTTTCTTT.

The CDR3 loop is CASSLTPSGGDRELFF. As DNA, the CDR3 is TGTGCCAGCAGCTTAACGCCTAGCGGGGGGGACCGGGAGCTGTTTTTT. The chain is built from TRBV7-3 and TRBJ2-2; 12 nucleotides agree with TRBD2. Germline CDR1 SGHTA, CDR2 FQGTGA. The trim removed 0 bases at V and 9 bases at J, leaving 5 bases unmatched. This CDR3 spans 16 amino acids. Combining the CDR3 with reference TRBV7-3 and TRBJ2-2 gives the whole variable domain GAGVSQTPSNKVTEKGKYVELRCDPISGHTALYWYRQSLGQGPEFLIYFQGTGAADDSGLPNDRFFAVRPEGSVSTLKIQRTERGDSAVYLCASSLTPSGGDRELFFGEGSRLTVL.

The J gene is TRBJ2-1, the V gene TRBV11-2, with 9 nucleotides matching TRBD2. The V gene end was trimmed by 0 bases and the J gene end by 7 bases; junction bases not matched to a gene: 16. The germline gives CDR1 SGHAT, CDR2 FQNNGV. The CDR3 spans 19 residues. The CDR3 protein is CASSLDHSGGGAEVNEQFF. In nucleotides, the CDR3 is TGTGCCAGCAGCTTAGATCACTCTGGCGGGGGGGCCGAAGTTAATGAGCAGTTCTTC. Drawing the rest from reference TRBV11-2 and TRBJ2-1, the complete variable domain is EAGVAQSPRYKIIEKRQSVAFWCNPISGHATLYWYQQILGQGPKLLIQFQNNGVVDDSQLPKDRFSAERLKGVDSTLKIQPAKLEDSAVYLCASSLDHSGGGAEVNEQFFGPGTRLTVL.

This clonotype was picked up many times. The chain is built from TRBV10-1 and TRBJ1-1; D remains unclear. Germline V gene sequence: CDR1 WNHNN, CDR2 SYGVQD (reference sequence). CDR3 length: 13 amino acids. V lost 2 bases and J lost 6, with 10 bases in between. The CDR3 spells CASSEIRTAEAFF. For the CDR3, the DNA is TGCGCCAGCAGTGAGATCAGGACGGCTGAAGCTTTCTTT.

This clonotype was observed a handful of times. The chain is built from TRBV12-3 or TRBV12-4 and TRBJ1-2; D possibly corresponds to TRBD1 (6 bases). Trimming stripped 6 bases from V and 6 bases from J, with 17 bases between. The CDR3 covers 14 residues. CDR3: CASSRDRLRHGYTF. DNA for the CDR3: TGTGCCAGCAGCCGCGACAGGTTGCGGCATGGCTACACCTTC.

The J gene is TRBJ1-1, the V gene TRBV27; D is possibly TRBD1 (5 bases). The CDR3 is 13 residues long. Germline values: CDR1 MNHEY, CDR2 SMNVEV (reference sequence). Trimming removed 8 bases at V and 1 base at J, with 11 bases between. The CDR3 DNA reads TGTGCCAGCTGCAGGGCGGGGAACACTGAAGCTTTCTTT. Its protein is CASCRAGNTEAFF.

This clonotype appeared many times. This sequence joins TRBV7-2 and TRBJ1-1, with D perhaps TRBD1 (5 bases). This CDR3 region has 15 residues. V lost 4 bases and J lost 1, with 13 bases in between. From germline, CDR1 is SGHTA and CDR2 FQGNSA. The CDR3: CASSWGRLKNTEAFF. CDR3 sequence (DNA): TGTGCCAGCAGCTGGGGACGGCTTAAGAACACTGAAGCTTTCTTT.

This clonotype was counted a few times. V usage is TRBV20-1 and J usage is TRBJ2-7; 7 nucleotides agree with TRBD2. V shed 6 bases and J 0 bases; nucleotides not matched to a gene: 8. The CDR3 totals 14 residues. Germline lookup yields CDR1 DFQATT and CDR2 SNEGSKA (reference sequence). CDR3 region: CSARDREGSYEQYV. The CDR3 nucleotides read TGCAGTGCCAGGGATAGGGAGGGCTCCTACGAGCAGTACGTC.

Concerning this clonotype: One junction end does not reproduce the germline sequence, and a read error may be involved. V is TRBV6-6 and J is TRBJ1-5; 7 nucleotides align to TRBD1. Per germline, CDR1 MNHNY and CDR2 SVGAGI (reference sequence). The CDR3 extends over 16 amino acids. The CDR3 nucleotides read TGTACCAGCAGCTCGATCGACAGGGATAGCAATCAGCCCCAGCATTTT. This sequence encodes CTSSSIDRDSNQPQHF.

In the case of this clonotype: An end of the junction does not agree with germline; a read error may underlie this. This chain uses TRBV4-2 with TRBJ2-1, with D possibly matching TRBD2 (5 bases). This CDR3 is 12 amino acids long. Germline CDR1 LGHNA, CDR2 YNFKEQ. CDR3 region: CTSSQEEDEQFF. The CDR3 DNA reads TGTACCAGCAGCCAAGAGGAGGATGAGCAGTTCTTC.

The chain recombines TRBV7-9 with TRBJ2-7; 8 bases are a match to TRBD1. This CDR3 is 13 amino acids long. Germline V gene lookup returns CDR1 SEHNR and CDR2 FQNEAQ (reference sequence). V was clipped by 5 bases and J by 3 bases; unmatched bases: 3. CDR3 DNA: TGTGCCAGCAGCGCGGACAGGGACTACGAGCAGTACTTC. Translation gives CASSADRDYEQYF.

The rearrangement links TRBV27 to TRBJ2-2, with 7 bases matching TRBD1. CDR3 length: 14 amino acids. J was trimmed by 7 bases and V by 6 bases; bases with no gene match: 8. Germline CDR1 is MNHEY and CDR2 is SMNVEV (reference sequence). CDR3 coding DNA: TGTGCCAGCAGCCTGACAGGGCGGAACGGGGAGCTGTTTTTT. Translated: CASSLTGRNGELFF.

The chain recombines TRBV5-1 with TRBJ2-7; maybe TRBD2 (5 bases). From germline, CDR1 is SGHRS and CDR2 YFSETQ. Between the trimmed V and J ends, which lost 3 bases and 2 bases, there was a span of 15 bases. The CDR3 has 15 residues. The CDR3 bases are TGCGCCAGCAGCTCCCGGACGGGGATTACCTACGAGCAGTACTTC. This translates into CASSSRTGITYEQYF.

This clonotype came up a few times. CDR3 nucleotides: TGTGCCACCAGCTTATCCTATAGCGGGGCGAGCACAGATACGCAGTATTTT. This translates into CATSLSYSGASTDTQYF. The chain is built from TRBV24-1 and TRBJ2-3; 8 nucleotides line up with TRBD2. V lost 7 bases to trimming and J lost 0 bases; unmatched junction nucleotides: 11. The germline V gene encodes CDR1 KGHDR and CDR2 SFDVKD. CDR3 length: 17 residues.

The chain employs TRBV7-3 and TRBJ1-1, with D maybe TRBD1 (6 bases). The CDR3 contains 17 residues. V was trimmed by 2 bases and J by 3 bases, leaving 19 bases between them. Per the germline V gene, CDR1 is SGHTA and CDR2 is FQGTGA. The chain's CDR3 is CASSLAVRGGWHTEAFF. DNA of the CDR3: TGTGCCAGCAGCTTAGCCGTGCGAGGGGGATGGCACACTGAAGCTTTCTTT.

The V gene is TRBV9, the J gene TRBJ1-2; D may be TRBD1 (6 bases). Trimming cost V 1 base and J 0 bases, with 10 bases left between them. The CDR3 is 15 residues long. CDR1 SGDLS and CDR2 YYNGEE come from the germline V gene. The CDR3 sequence is CASSVTQGANYGYTF. The DNA for the CDR3 is TGTGCCAGCAGCGTAACACAGGGAGCTAACTATGGCTACACCTTC.

This clonotype has more than one count but fewer than ten. The rearrangement joins TRBV11-2 to TRBJ1-6; no clear D. Trimming took 4 bases from V and 11 from J, leaving 9 bases between them. CDR3 length: 12 residues. Per germline, CDR1 SGHAT and CDR2 FQNNGV. This chain's CDR3 is CASSSLRAPLHF. CDR3 in DNA: TGTGCCAGCAGCTCTCTTAGGGCACCCCTCCACTTT.